This TCR beta chain was recorded in a study of cytomegalovirus exposure and HLA in healthy donors. The overall study: Sequencing of roughly 180 million T cells in an earlier analysis found under 120 million unique TCR beta sequences. Clustering assigned 81% of the approximately 390 genotyped donors to the Caucasian-associated ancestry cluster.

PCR employed 60 Vbeta and 13 Jbeta primers. The protocol was immunoSEQ multiplex PCR, while the TCRdb copy is restricted to in-frame clones and leaves out a portion. The profile covers approximately 200,000 clones, with roughly 85% appearing a single time and approximately 4.4% taken by the ten largest. CDR1 is SGHNT and CDR2 is YENEEA in the germline V gene. This CDR3 is 13 amino acids long. V dropped 2 bases and J dropped 1 base, with 5 bases sitting between them. With regard to this clone: Its cognate antigen is unknown.

Study-wide results and caveats: Most TCR beta V segments were productive about 90% or about 30% of the time in an earlier analysis. Most TCR sequences were seen very rarely across donors, but some public TCRs occurred in many.

Sequencing input: PBMCs. V usage is TRBV11-3 and J usage is TRBJ2-5; D remains unclear. The TCR sequence derives from a woman in her twenties or thirties in good health and CMV-seropositive. The CDR3 loop is CASSLFGQETQYF. In DNA, the CDR3 is TGTGCCAGCAGCTTATTCGGCCAAGAGACCCAGTACTTC.